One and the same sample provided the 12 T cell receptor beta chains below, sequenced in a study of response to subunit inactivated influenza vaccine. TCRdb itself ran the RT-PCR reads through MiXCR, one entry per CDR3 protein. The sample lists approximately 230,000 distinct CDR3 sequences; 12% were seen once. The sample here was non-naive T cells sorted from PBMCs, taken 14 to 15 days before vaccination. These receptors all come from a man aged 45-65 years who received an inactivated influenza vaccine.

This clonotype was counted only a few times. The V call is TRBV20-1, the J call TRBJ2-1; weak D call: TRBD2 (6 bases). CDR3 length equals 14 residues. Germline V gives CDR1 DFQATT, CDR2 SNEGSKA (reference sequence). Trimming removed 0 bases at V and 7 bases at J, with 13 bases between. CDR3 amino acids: CSARDIGGWNEQFF. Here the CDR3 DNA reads TGCAGTGCTAGAGATATCGGGGGTTGGAATGAGCAGTTCTTC.

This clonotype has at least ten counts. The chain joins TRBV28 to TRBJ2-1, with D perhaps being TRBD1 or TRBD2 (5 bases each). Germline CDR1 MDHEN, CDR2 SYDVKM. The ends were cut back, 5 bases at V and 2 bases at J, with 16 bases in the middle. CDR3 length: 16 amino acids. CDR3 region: CASSPWTGPTYNEQFF. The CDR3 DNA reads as TGTGCCAGCAGTCCATGGACGGGACCTACCTACAATGAGCAGTTCTTC.

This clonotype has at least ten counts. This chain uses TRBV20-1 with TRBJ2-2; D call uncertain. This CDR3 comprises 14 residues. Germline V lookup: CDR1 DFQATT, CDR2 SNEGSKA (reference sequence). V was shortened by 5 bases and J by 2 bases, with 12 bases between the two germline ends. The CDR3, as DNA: TGCAGTGCTCGACTCCGACAAAACACCGGGGAGCTGTTTTTT. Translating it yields CSARLRQNTGELFF.

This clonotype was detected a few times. The DNA for the CDR3 is TGTGCCAGCAGCTTAGTGAGCGGGAGGGGCTCCTACGAGCAGTACTTC. Encoded protein: CASSLVSGRGSYEQYF. The V gene is TRBV11-2, the J gene TRBJ2-7; TRBD2 matches 10 bases. The germline V gene has CDR1 SGHAT and CDR2 FQNNGV. Unmatched junction bases numbered 3, after V lost 1 base and J lost 0 bases. The CDR3 runs 16 residues.

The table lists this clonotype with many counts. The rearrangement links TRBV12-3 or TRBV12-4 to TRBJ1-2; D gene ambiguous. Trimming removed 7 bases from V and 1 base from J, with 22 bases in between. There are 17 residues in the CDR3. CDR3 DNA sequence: TGTGCCAGCACCCAAAGTTTAGGAAATTATCATAACTATGGCTACACCTTC. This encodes CASTQSLGNYHNYGYTF.

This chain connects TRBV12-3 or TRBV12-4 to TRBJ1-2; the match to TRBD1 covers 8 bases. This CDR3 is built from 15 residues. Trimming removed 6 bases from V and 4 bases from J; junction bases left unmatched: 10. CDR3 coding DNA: TGTGCCAGCAGACAAGCCGGGACAGGACTCTATGGCTACACCTTC. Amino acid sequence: CASRQAGTGLYGYTF.

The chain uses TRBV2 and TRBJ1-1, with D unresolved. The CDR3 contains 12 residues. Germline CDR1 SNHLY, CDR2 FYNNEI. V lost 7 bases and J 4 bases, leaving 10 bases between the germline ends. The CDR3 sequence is CASTPSSTEAFF. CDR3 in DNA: TGTGCCAGCACCCCAAGTAGCACTGAAGCTTTCTTT.

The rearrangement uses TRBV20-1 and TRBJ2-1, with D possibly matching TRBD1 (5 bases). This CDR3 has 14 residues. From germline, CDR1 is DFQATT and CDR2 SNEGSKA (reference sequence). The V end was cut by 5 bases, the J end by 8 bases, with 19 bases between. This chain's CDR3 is CSAPDRVHGDEQFF. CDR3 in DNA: TGCAGTGCTCCAGACAGAGTCCATGGCGATGAGCAGTTCTTC.

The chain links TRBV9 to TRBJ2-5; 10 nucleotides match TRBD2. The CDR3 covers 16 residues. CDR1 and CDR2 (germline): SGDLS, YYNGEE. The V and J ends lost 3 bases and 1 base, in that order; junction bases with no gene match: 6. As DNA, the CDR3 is TGTGCCAGCAGCGCCTCTAGCGGGAGAGGCCAAGAGACCCAGTACTTC. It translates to CASSASSGRGQETQYF.

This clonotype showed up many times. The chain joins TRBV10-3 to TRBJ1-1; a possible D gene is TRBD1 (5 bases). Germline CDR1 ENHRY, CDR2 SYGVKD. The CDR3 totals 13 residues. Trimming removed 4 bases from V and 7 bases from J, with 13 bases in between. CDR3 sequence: CAISVIGGYEAFF. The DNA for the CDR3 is TGTGCCATCAGTGTAATCGGGGGGTATGAAGCTTTCTTT.

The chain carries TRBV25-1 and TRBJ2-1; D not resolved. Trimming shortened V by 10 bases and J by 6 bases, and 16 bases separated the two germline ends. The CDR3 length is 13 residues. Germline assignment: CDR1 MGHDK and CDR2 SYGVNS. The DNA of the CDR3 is TGTGCCATGGGCCCCGGGCGCGCCAATGAGCAGTTCTTC. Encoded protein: CAMGPGRANEQFF.

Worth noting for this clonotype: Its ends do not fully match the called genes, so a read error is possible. The CDR3 protein is CASTQWSPPLLF. For the CDR3, the DNA is TGTGCCAGCACCCAGTGGAGTCCGCCCCTCCTCTTT. The V gene is TRBV28, the J gene TRBJ1-6; no reliable D call. The length of the CDR3 is 12 residues. Per germline, CDR1 MDHEN and CDR2 SYDVKM.